This TCR beta chain was recovered during a study of blood T cells in healthy people across ages. Study-wide points: Older age coincided with a roughly linear decline in TCR beta diversity per million T cells.

In this sample, this clonotype turned up a few times. The antigen remains unidentified. It was with a sample-barcoded 5' primer and a J-beta primer mix that a second PCR of about 6 to 12 cycles was run. A single record per CDR3 protein comes from TCRdb applying MiXCR to the 5' RACE reads. The sample lists more than 1.4 million distinct CDR3 sequences, about 40% occurring once. This CDR3 has 17 residues. Researchers collected about 9.7 milliliters of peripheral blood from every single donor. This chain connects TRBV21-1 to TRBJ1-5; no DNA check was done on the table's D call, TRBD1. TRBV21-1 is a known pseudogene. This clonotype originated in a woman aged 18-35 years in good health. Material: blood. The CDR3 region is CASSKGTVQKWNQPQHF. Here the CDR3 DNA reads TGTGCCAGCAGCAAAGGGACAGTGCAGAAGTGGAATCAGCCCCAGCATTTT.